Presented here are 25 T cell receptor beta chains from one specimen sequenced in a study of T cells in narcolepsy (dated by TCRdb to 2016 to 2019). Library method: the immunoSEQ multiplex PCR assay. TCRdb retrieved this table from immuneACCESS and kept in-frame rearrangements only. Not all clones are present; in checked studies, unresolved V genes account for under half, and no reason is known for the remainder. This sample has around 30,000 clones in its table, and around 80% of those were observed once. 1.2% of the sample lies in the top ten. Sequencing was done on a sample of CD45RA- memory CD4+ T cells from PBMCs. The cell subset or site tag for this specimen amounts to: memory T cells sorted ex vivo from peripheral blood. The receptors shown here come from a human donor with narcolepsy.

V gene TRBV7-3 combines with J gene TRBJ2-1, with 9 bases identical to TRBD1. Unmatched junction bases numbered 0, after V lost 5 bases and J lost 7 bases. CDR1 and CDR2 (germline): SGHTA, FQGTGA. CDR3 length equals 12 residues. As DNA, the CDR3 is TGTGCCAGCAGCGGGACAGGGAATGAGCAGTTCTTC. Protein sequence: CASSGTGNEQFF.

This chain uses TRBV30 with TRBJ2-7, with 7 positions matching TRBD1. Germline CDR1 reads GTSNPN; CDR2 reads SVGIG (reference sequence). V shed 3 bases and J 3 bases; nucleotides not matched to a gene: 5. The CDR3 consists of 13 residues. The CDR3 region is CAWRKRGLYEQYF. CDR3 nucleotides: TGTGCCTGGAGAAAGAGGGGGCTCTACGAGCAGTACTTC.

The chain combines TRBV29-1 with TRBJ1-2; 11 bases line up with TRBD1. Germline CDR1 reads SQVTM; CDR2 reads ANQGSEA. V gave up 7 bases and J gave up 3 bases; unmatched junction bases: 4. The CDR3 runs to 13 residues. The CDR3 DNA reads as TGCAGCGCTGAGGGACAGGGGGACTATGGCTACACCTTC. Protein product: CSAEGQGDYGYTF.

V usage is TRBV5-6 and J usage is TRBJ2-3; the match to TRBD1 covers 7 bases. With 2 bases clipped from V and 1 base from J, the junction kept 4 bases outside the gene matches. The CDR3 extends over 15 amino acids. CDR1 and CDR2 from the germline V gene are SGHDT and YYEEEE. CDR3 sequence (DNA): TGTGCCAGCAGCTTAAGGGGGCCGGGCACAGATACGCAGTATTTT. Translating it yields CASSLRGPGTDTQYF.

J is TRBJ2-5 and V is TRBV6-1; tentatively, D is TRBD1 or TRBD2 (5 bases each). The tail of the sequence fits TRBJ2-7 better, so the J call may be wrong. This CDR3 region has 14 residues. Germline V gene lookup returns CDR1 MNHNS and CDR2 SASEGT. The CDR3 DNA is TGTGCCAGCACCGAAGGTGGGGGATTCGGCGAGCAGTACTTC. This translates into CASTEGGGFGEQYF.

V and J are TRBV6-6 and TRBJ2-7; D perhaps matches TRBD1 (7 bases). The CDR3 is made up of 13 amino acids. Germline V gives CDR1 MNHNY, CDR2 SVGAGI (reference sequence). V dropped 5 bases and J dropped 3 bases, with 11 bases sitting between them. This CDR3 is CASSRGTDYEQYF. The CDR3 DNA follows: TGTGCCAGCAGTCGCGGGACAGACTACGAGCAGTACTTC.

Only a few counts were recorded for this clone. Other nucleotide sequences from this sample produce the same CDR3. This chain joins TRBV18 and TRBJ1-2, with D tentatively TRBD1 (5 bases). The CDR3 is 14 residues long. Germline CDR1 and CDR2: KGHSH and LQKENI. The V end was cut by 3 bases, the J end by 4 bases, with 12 bases between. CDR3: CASSPGDRPYGYTF. The DNA for the CDR3 is TGTGCCAGCTCACCTGGTGACAGACCCTATGGCTACACCTTC.

This clone came up a few times. The chain carries TRBV7-3 and TRBJ2-2; no definite D call. In germline, CDR1 is SGHTA, CDR2 FQGTGA. V was shortened by 1 base and J by 0 bases, with 9 bases between the two germline ends. The CDR3 covers 16 residues. The CDR3 reads CASSLKGAPNTGELFF. Written as DNA, the CDR3 is TGTGCCAGCAGCTTAAAGGGCGCCCCGAACACCGGGGAGCTGTTTTTT.

This chain joins TRBV19 and TRBJ2-2, with 12 bases aligning to TRBD2. J lost 3 bases, V lost 11 bases, and 13 bases had no gene match. The CDR3 consists of 17 residues. Per the germline V gene, CDR1 is LNHDA and CDR2 is SQIVND (reference sequence). CDR3 protein: CASNPPGLAGYTGELFF. CDR3 bases: TGTGCCTCAAACCCCCCTGGACTAGCGGGATACACCGGGGAGCTGTTTTTT.

CDR3 sequence reads: CASRQGASTEAFF. The CDR3 bases are TGTGCCAGCAGGCAGGGGGCTTCGACTGAAGCTTTCTTT. The chain carries TRBV6-4 and TRBJ1-1, with TRBD1 matching 8 bases. The CDR3 consists of 13 residues. Germline CDR1 and CDR2: MRHNA and SNTAGT. J gave up 5 bases and V 6 bases, and 5 bases lay outside the gene matches.

This chain links TRBV13 with TRBJ2-3; a weak D match, TRBD2 (6 bases). This CDR3 has 16 residues. Trimming cost V 5 bases and J 0 bases, with 15 bases left between them. Germline V gene data show CDR1 as PRHDT and CDR2 as FYEKMQ (reference sequence). The CDR3 loop is CASSVRTRGSTDTQYF. Written as DNA, the CDR3 is TGTGCCAGCAGCGTGAGAACCCGGGGGAGCACAGATACGCAGTATTTT.

This chain links TRBV7-9 with TRBJ2-7; the match to TRBD2 covers 7 bases. The germline gives CDR1 SEHNR, CDR2 FQNEAQ (reference sequence). This CDR3 has 14 residues. J gave up 4 bases and V 4 bases, and 7 bases lay outside the gene matches. DNA for the CDR3: TGTGCCAGCAGCTACGGGGGGAGGGAGTACGAGCAGTACTTC. Protein product: CASSYGGREYEQYF.

As concerns this clone: Other DNA sequences from this sample encode an identical CDR3 as well. The CDR3, as DNA: TGTGCCAGCAGCTTTACGCTTGAAGCTTTCTTT. Protein: CASSFTLEAFF. The V call is TRBV7-2, the J call TRBJ1-1, with unresolved D. CDR3 size: 11 residues. V was shortened by 3 bases and J by 7 bases, with 6 bases between the two germline ends. Per germline, CDR1 SGHTA and CDR2 FQGNSA.

The rearrangement joins TRBV6-1 to TRBJ2-1; 14 bases agree with TRBD2. This CDR3 comprises 15 residues. Looked up from germline, CDR1 is MNHNS and CDR2 is SASEGT. V trimming: 6 bases; J trimming: 7 bases; junction bases outside the gene matches: 5. The CDR3 sequence is CASSQTSGGVNEQFF. DNA of the CDR3: TGTGCCAGCAGCCAGACTAGCGGGGGGGTGAATGAGCAGTTCTTC.

The chain carries TRBV5-1 and TRBJ2-2; D gene unclear. The CDR3 consists of 16 residues. Deletions cut 0 bases from V and 0 bases from J, with 9 bases between. Germline assignment: CDR1 SGHRS and CDR2 YFSETQ. The CDR3 sequence is CASSLVVRTNTGELFF. The CDR3 region has the DNA TGCGCCAGCAGCTTGGTCGTCAGGACGAACACCGGGGAGCTGTTTTTT.

This clone showed up just a few times. The gene calls are TRBV5-6 and TRBJ2-1, with 9 positions matching TRBD2. The V and J ends lost 0 bases and 5 bases, in that order; junction bases with no gene match: 3. Germline V gene lookup returns CDR1 SGHDT and CDR2 YYEEEE. The CDR3 loop spans 15 amino acids. CDR3 loop: CASSLAPSGDNEQFF. DNA of the CDR3: TGTGCCAGCAGCTTGGCGCCTAGCGGGGACAATGAGCAGTTCTTC. Full variable domain (missing parts from reference TRBV5-6 and TRBJ2-1): DAGVTQSPTHLIKTRGQQVTLRCSPKSGHDTVSWYQQALGQGPQFIFQYYEEEERQRGNFPDRFSGHQFPNYSSELNVNALLLGDSALYLCASSLAPSGDNEQFFGPGTRLTVL.

The chain carries TRBV4-1 and TRBJ2-1, with no clear D. Trimming shortened V by 1 base and J by 9 bases, and 19 bases separated the two germline ends. This CDR3 region has 16 residues. The germline V gene has CDR1 MGHRA and CDR2 YSYEKL. In nucleotides, the CDR3 is TGCGCCAGCAGCCAAGCAGACTTGATCACGTTTGGTGAGCAGTTCTTC. Residues: CASSQADLITFGEQFF.

V usage is TRBV19 and J usage is TRBJ1-4; maybe TRBD1 (5 bases). The CDR3 length is 15 residues. Per germline, CDR1 LNHDA and CDR2 SQIVND (reference sequence). V dropped 6 bases and J dropped 5 bases, with 16 bases sitting between them. Here the CDR3 reads CASSPARDRNEKLFF. CDR3 in DNA: TGTGCCAGTAGCCCAGCCCGGGACCGAAATGAAAAACTGTTTTTT.

This chain uses TRBV2 with TRBJ2-5, with unresolved D. The CDR3 covers 11 residues. The V end was cut by 2 bases, the J end by 3 bases, with 1 base between. From germline, CDR1 is SNHLY and CDR2 FYNNEI. In DNA form, the CDR3 reads TGTGCCAGCAGTGAAAAAGAGACCCAGTACTTC. Translated: CASSEKETQYF.

This CDR3 reads CASSYSTGGNYGYTF. The CDR3 DNA sequence: TGTGCCAGCAGTTACTCGACAGGGGGTAACTATGGCTACACCTTC. J is TRBJ1-2 and V is TRBV6-5, with 9 bases matching TRBD1. CDR3 length: 15 residues. Trimming took 0 bases from V and 1 from J; bases not matched to a gene: 0. Germline V gene lookup returns CDR1 MNHEY and CDR2 SVGAGI.

The chain couples TRBV5-1 to TRBJ1-1; D is ambiguous. CDR1 SGHRS and CDR2 YFSETQ come from the germline V gene. CDR3 length: 14 residues. V lost 5 bases and J 5 bases, leaving 16 bases between the germline ends. This CDR3 reads CASREQSRATEAFF. The DNA of the CDR3 is TGCGCCAGCAGGGAACAGTCAAGAGCAACTGAAGCTTTCTTT.

The chain has TRBV19 and TRBJ2-3; 11 bases match TRBD2. The V gene's germline CDR1 is LNHDA and CDR2 SQIVND (reference sequence). The CDR3 extends over 15 amino acids. J lost 3 bases, V lost 9 bases, and 8 bases had no gene match. CDR3 sequence (DNA): TGTGCCAGCACTGAACTAGCGGGAGCTACAGATACGCAGTATTTT. This codes for CASTELAGATDTQYF.

V is TRBV5-4 and J is TRBJ1-2; D not resolved. This CDR3 has 11 amino acids. Germline lookup yields CDR1 SGHNT and CDR2 YYREEE (reference sequence). V lost 4 bases and J lost 5, with 6 bases in between. CDR3 DNA: TGTGCCAGCAGCCCTGGTTATGGCTACACCTTC. It translates to CASSPGYGYTF. The full variable domain, rest sourced from reference TRBV5-4 and TRBJ1-2, is ETGVTQSPTHLIKTRGQQVTLRCSSQSGHNTVSWYQQALGQGPQFIFQYYREEENGRGNFPPRFSGLQFPNYSSELNVNALELDDSALYLCASSPGYGYTFGSGTRLTVV.

V gene TRBV6-5 combines with J gene TRBJ1-2; maybe TRBD1 (6 bases). The ends were cut back, 6 bases at V and 7 bases at J, with 15 bases in the middle. Germline V lookup: CDR1 MNHEY, CDR2 SVGAGI. The CDR3 sequence is 13 residues long. The CDR3 loop is CASSPPSRGGYTF. The CDR3 region has the DNA TGTGCCAGCAGCCCACCGTCCAGGGGTGGCTACACCTTC.

V and J are TRBV18 and TRBJ1-1; D is undetermined. V was shortened by 5 bases and J by 3 bases, with 13 bases between the two germline ends. This CDR3 has 14 amino acids. Germline CDR1 KGHSH, CDR2 LQKENI. The CDR3 loop is CASSLSTEYTEAFF. The CDR3 DNA reads as TGTGCCAGCTCATTATCGACTGAGTACACTGAAGCTTTCTTT.